This T cell receptor (beta chain) comes out of a study of T cell responses to AZD1222 COVID-19 vaccine. General study results and limits: Repertoire collection took place solely once the T cell response had peaked. CD4 TCRs associated with vaccination spanned spike, dominating at 160-218 and 743-854.

A word on this clone: The antigen is not known.

The protocol was immunoSEQ multiplex PCR, while the TCRdb copy is restricted to in-frame clones and leaves out a portion. The table has around 130,000 clones, around 90% seen once; the top ten hold more than 0.95%. Between the trimmed V and J ends, which lost 5 bases and 0 bases, there was a span of 14 bases. CDR3 size: 15 residues. Germline V gene data show CDR1 as SGHRS and CDR2 as YFSETQ. The sequence was obtained from an adult who received the AZD1222 COVID-19 vaccine. The sequences come from peripheral blood, collected 28 days after the second AZD1222 dose. V is TRBV5-1 and J is TRBJ1-1; D is undetermined. The CDR3 nucleotides read TGCGCCAGCAGATTTAATAATCTCATGAACACTGAAGCTTTCTTT. Translation: CASRFNNLMNTEAFF.